Listed below are T cell receptor beta chains from one sample, sequenced in a study of OX40 agonist ivuxolimab in advanced cancers. Some clones are missing from TCRdb's copy, which holds only in-frame ones; the method was immunoSEQ multiplex PCR. The sample includes tens of thousands of clones, roughly 80% of them seen just once. The sample in question was CD4+ or CD8+ T cells sorted from blood, obtained in a trial of the OX40 agonist ivuxolimab. All receptors come from an adult with an advanced solid tumor such as melanoma, head and neck, liver or kidney cancer. The CDR3 runs from the conserved cysteine through the conserved F or W. A D gene is named only where the DNA matches it firmly. Some rows have no size entry. The others give once, few or many, or a class for an expanded clone.

d_gene,v_gene,j_gene,abundance,CDR3nt,CDR3aa
TRBD1,TRBV28,TRBJ1-1,NA,TGTGCCAGCAACAGGGGGCGGGACACTGAAGCTTTCTTT,CASNRGRDTEAFF
TRBD1,TRBV11-2,TRBJ2-7,once,TGTGCCAGCAGCTTCCACCAGGGGGTGAACGAGCAGTACTTC,CASSFHQGVNEQYF
TRBD1,TRBV28,TRBJ2-7,NA,TGTGCCAGCAGTCCCGGGACAGGGTTGTTAATAAGGTACGAGCAGTACTTC,CASSPGTGLLIRYEQYF
NA,TRBV6-1,TRBJ2-2,NA,TGTGCCAGCAGTGAAGACAGGGACACCGGGGAGCTGTTTTTT,CASSEDRDTGELFF
NA,TRBV5-1,TRBJ2-1,NA,TGCGCCAGCAGCTTTGGATTTCCCGGGGCTAACTACAATGAGCAGTTCTTC,CASSFGFPGANYNEQFF
NA,TRBV30,TRBJ2-2,NA,TGTGCCTGGAGTAAATTAAACACCGGGGAGCTGTTTTTT,CAWSKLNTGELFF
NA,TRBV6-1,TRBJ2-5,NA,TGTGCCAGCAGTGAAAGGGAAACGGAGACCCAGTACTTC,CASSERETETQYF
TRBD2,TRBV10-3,TRBJ2-1,NA,TGTGCCATCAGTGAGATAACTAGCGGGACGTACAATGAGCAGTTCTTC,CAISEITSGTYNEQFF
TRBD1,TRBV27,TRBJ2-5,NA,TGTGCCAGCAGGCGAGACAGGGGGTGGGAGACCCAGTACTTC,CASRRDRGWETQYF
TRBD2,TRBV7-9,TRBJ2-7,NA,TGTGCCAGTCGACTAGCGGGGGACTCCTACGAGCAGTACTTC,CASRLAGDSYEQYF
TRBD2,TRBV19,TRBJ2-2,NA,TGTGCCAGTAAATCGCGGGAGAGGGTCACCGGGGAGCTGTTTTTT,CASKSRERVTGELFF
NA,TRBV5-1,TRBJ1-3,NA,TGCGCCAGCAGCTTGGTGGAGGGATCTGGAAACACCATATATTTT,CASSLVEGSGNTIYF
TRBD2,TRBV28,TRBJ2-4,NA,TGTGCCAGCAGTTTATTTCGACTAGCAGACTCCAAAAACATTCAGTACTTC,CASSLFRLADSKNIQYF
NA,TRBV10-1,TRBJ2-2,NA,TGCGCCAGCAGTGAGGACTACGCGAACACCGGGGAGCTGTTTTTT,CASSEDYANTGELFF
TRBD1,TRBV30,TRBJ1-3,once,TGTGCCTGGGACTCCGGGACAGGGGGAAACACCATATATTTT,CAWDSGTGGNTIYF
TRBD2,TRBV7-9,TRBJ2-2,NA,TGTGCCAGCAGCATACCGGGACTAGCGGGAGGGAACACCGGGGAGCTGTTTTTT,CASSIPGLAGGNTGELFF
TRBD2,TRBV9,TRBJ2-1,NA,TGTGCCAGCAGCCCAGCGGCGGGAGGGCCCCGAGAGCAGTTCTTC,CASSPAAGGPREQFF
NA,TRBV5-1,TRBJ2-4,NA,TGCGCCAGCAGCTTTGCTAGAGAAAACATTCAGTACTTC,CASSFARENIQYF
NA,TRBV7-2,TRBJ2-1,NA,TGTGCCAGCAGCTTATCTCAGTACAATGAGCAGTTCTTC,CASSLSQYNEQFF
TRBD1,TRBV5-1,TRBJ2-3,few,TGCGCCAGCAGCCGACAGGGGGGCACAGATACGCAGTATTTT,CASSRQGGTDTQYF
NA,TRBV20-1,TRBJ2-7,NA,TGCAGTGCTAGGTTTCTCGACGAGCAGTACTTC,CSARFLDEQYF